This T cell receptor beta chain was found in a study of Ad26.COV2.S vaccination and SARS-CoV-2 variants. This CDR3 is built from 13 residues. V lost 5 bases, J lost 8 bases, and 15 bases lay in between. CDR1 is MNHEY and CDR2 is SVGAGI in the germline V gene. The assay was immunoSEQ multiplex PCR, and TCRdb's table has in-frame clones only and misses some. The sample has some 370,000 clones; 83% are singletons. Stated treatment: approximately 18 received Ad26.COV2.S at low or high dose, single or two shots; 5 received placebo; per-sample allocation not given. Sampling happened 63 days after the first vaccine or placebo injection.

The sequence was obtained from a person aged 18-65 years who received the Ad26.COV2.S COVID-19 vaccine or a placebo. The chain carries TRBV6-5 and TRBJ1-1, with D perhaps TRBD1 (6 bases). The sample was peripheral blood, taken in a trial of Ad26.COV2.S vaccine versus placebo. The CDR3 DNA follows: TGTGCCAGCAGTCCTCCTGGACAGCGCGAAGCTTTCTTT. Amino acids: CASSPPGQREAFF.